A selection of T cell receptor beta chains follows, all from one sample in a study of Ad26.COV2.S vaccination and SARS-CoV-2 variants. Measured with immunoSEQ multiplex PCR; TCRdb has only the in-frame clones, and not every one. Found here are 350,000 to 400,000 clones, 88% of them singletons; the top ten hold under 3.5%. The sample in question was peripheral blood, obtained in a trial of Ad26.COV2.S vaccine versus placebo. These TCRs come from a person aged 18 to 65 who received the Ad26.COV2.S COVID-19 vaccine or a placebo. Each CDR3 is given with its conserved first and last residue. D genes are given only for firm matches. Part of the rows lack a size; the others show once, few, many or a class for expanded clones.

D	size	V	J	DNA	CDR3
TRBD1	-	TRBV6-5	TRBJ2-7	TGTGCCAAAGGGACAGGGATCCCCTACGAGCAGTACTTC	CAKGTGIPYEQYF
-	-	TRBV5-4	TRBJ2-1	TGTGCCAGCAGCTTCAGGGTGGATGAGCAGTTCTTC	CASSFRVDEQFF
-	-	TRBV12-5	TRBJ1-5	TGTGCTAGTGGTTTGGATCAGCCCCAGCATTTT	CASGLDQPQHF
TRBD1	once	TRBV10-1	TRBJ2-7	TGCGCCAGCAGTAAGACCACGACAGGGGGCTACGAGCAGTACTTC	CASSKTTTGGYEQYF
-	-	TRBV3-1/TRBV3-2	TRBJ2-6	TGTGCCAGCAGCCGTCCGGGGCCTGGGGCCAACGTCCTGACTTTC	CASSRPGPGANVLTF
-	-	TRBV7-2	TRBJ2-6	TGTGCCAGCAGCCGTCAGGGATCTGGGGCCAACGTCCTGACTTTC	CASSRQGSGANVLTF
-	-	TRBV19	TRBJ2-7	TGTGCCAGTAGTATAGATCCGGACGAGAGCTCCTACGAGCAGTACTTC	CASSIDPDESSYEQYF
-	-	TRBV10-3	TRBJ1-1	TGTGCCATCGGAGAACAGGAGAACACTGAAGCTTTCTTT	CAIGEQENTEAFF
-	few	TRBV25-1	TRBJ1-4	TGTGCCAGCAGTGACAGGGTACGGGAAAAACTGTTTTTT	CASSDRVREKLFF
TRBD1	-	TRBV3-1/TRBV3-2	TRBJ1-2	TGTGCCAGCAGCCACCACCGGGACAGGGGTTATGGCTACACCTTC	CASSHHRDRGYGYTF
-	-	TRBV27	TRBJ1-2	TGTGCCAGCAGTTCAGGGGATGGCTACACCTTC	CASSSGDGYTF
TRBD2	-	TRBV3-1/TRBV3-2	TRBJ2-5	TGTGCCAGCAGCCACTTAGCGGGGGGGCAAGAGACCCAGTACTTC	CASSHLAGGQETQYF
-	-	TRBV27	TRBJ1-4	TGTGCCAGCAGTAGTCAGGGTCTAGAAAAACTGTTTTTT	CASSSQGLEKLFF
TRBD2	-	TRBV20-1	TRBJ2-3	TGCAGTGCTAGTAAGGCTGGGGGGGTCACAGATACGCAGTATTTT	CSASKAGGVTDTQYF
TRBD2	-	TRBV10-2	TRBJ2-2	TGCGCCAGCGAGCCTAGCGGACGATTGGGGGAGCTGTTTTTT	CASEPSGRLGELFF
-	once	TRBV9	TRBJ1-1	TGTGCCAGCAGCGGACGGACACCTGAAGCTTTCTTT	CASSGRTPEAFF
-	-	TRBV3-1/TRBV3-2	TRBJ1-1	TGTGCCAGCAGCCTCCAGGGAAACACTGAAGCTTTCTTT	CASSLQGNTEAFF
-	-	TRBV20-1	TRBJ1-1	TGCAGTGCTCTGGCCCGGGCTGAAGCTTTCTTT	CSALARAEAFF
-	-	TRBV19	TRBJ1-1	TGTGCCAGTAGTCCCCACAATCCGGACACTGAAGCTTTCTTT	CASSPHNPDTEAFF
TRBD1	-	TRBV5-1	TRBJ1-6	TGCGCCAGCAGCTTGGGACAGGGCAGCAATAATTCACCCCTCCACTTT	CASSLGQGSNNSPLHF
-	-	TRBV28	TRBJ2-3	TGTGCCAGCAGTTTAACAGGGAACACAGATACGCAGTATTTT	CASSLTGNTDTQYF
TRBD1	-	TRBV2	TRBJ2-2	TGTGCCAGCAGTGTCGGGGGACAGGGTGGCGGGGAGCTGTTTTTT	CASSVGGQGGGELFF
-	-	TRBV9	TRBJ2-2	TGTGCCAGCAGCCCCAGGGAAAAACTTAGGGAGCTGTTTTTT	CASSPREKLRELFF
-	once	TRBV12-3/TRBV12-4	TRBJ2-2	TGTGCCAGCAGTTTCGGTGGACAGGAGCTGTTTTTT	CASSFGGQELFF
TRBD1	-	TRBV4-1	TRBJ2-7	TGCGCCAGCAGCCAAGGGGGACAGGCCTACTACGAGCAGTACTTC	CASSQGGQAYYEQYF
-	once	TRBV29-1	TRBJ1-4	TGCAGCGTTGGTCAGAGATTCAATGAAAAACTGTTTTTT	CSVGQRFNEKLFF
-	-	TRBV2	TRBJ1-5	TGTGCCAGCAGTGATCCCACAGGGAGGTCTCAGCCCCAGCATTTT	CASSDPTGRSQPQHF
-	-	TRBV6-2/TRBV6-3	TRBJ1-5	TGTGCCAGCAGTTATTTGTTTTCGGACAGCTCCAATCAGCCCCAGCATTTT	CASSYLFSDSSNQPQHF
-	-	TRBV18	TRBJ2-3	TGTGCCAGCTCACCAGAGGCGACAGATACGCAGTATTTT	CASSPEATDTQYF
-	-	TRBV12-3/TRBV12-4	TRBJ1-1	TGTGCCAGCAGTTCGGGTCTGGGCCCTGAAGCTTTCTTT	CASSSGLGPEAFF
TRBD2	-	TRBV7-8	TRBJ2-1	TGTGCCAGCAGCTTAGAAGCGGGGGGTACCTACAATGAGCAGTTCTTC	CASSLEAGGTYNEQFF
-	-	TRBV7-9	TRBJ2-3	TGTGCCAGCACCTCCCCGGGACGGGAGGATACGCAGTATTTT	CASTSPGREDTQYF
TRBD1	few	TRBV5-5	TRBJ1-2	TGTGCCAGCAGACGACAGGGGGCGCTTGTCAACTATGGCTACACCTTC	CASRRQGALVNYGYTF
-	-	TRBV7-6	TRBJ2-5	TGTGCCAGCAGCTTAACTGGAGGGTACGAGACCCAGTACTTC	CASSLTGGYETQYF
TRBD1	-	TRBV27	TRBJ1-1	TGTGCCAGCAGCCATAGCCTGGGGACAGAAGACACTGAAGCTTTCTTT	CASSHSLGTEDTEAFF
-	-	TRBV27	TRBJ1-2	TGTGCCAGCAGTTTATCCAAGGGGTATGGCTACACCTTC	CASSLSKGYGYTF
TRBD1	-	TRBV6-5	TRBJ2-1	TGTGCCGGACAGACAGGGGCCAATGAGCAGTTCTTC	CAGQTGANEQFF
-	once	TRBV30	TRBJ1-2	TGTGCCTGGAGTATATCCGGGTACAGGGCCAGCGGCTACACCTTC	CAWSISGYRASGYTF
-	-	TRBV12-3/TRBV12-4	TRBJ2-3	TGTGCCAGCAGTTTAGATGGGATCGTGCAGTATTTT	CASSLDGIVQYF
-	-	TRBV7-9	TRBJ1-5	TGTGCCAGCAGCGTAGGGGTGAGGCAGCCCCAGCATTTT	CASSVGVRQPQHF